The entry below describes one T cell receptor beta chain. Its matching antigen is unknown. The data are from a study of OX40 agonist ivuxolimab in advanced cancers. Study summary: Partial responses were achieved by three patients, of whom one had hepatocellular carcinoma and two had cutaneous melanoma.

Exclusion applied to patients with autoimmune disease history or systemic immunosuppression. The sampling schedule covered blood at baseline, cycle 4 day 1, and cycle 7 day 1. This CDR3 contains 14 residues. Trimming took off 6 bases at V and 2 bases at J, with 11 bases between the two ends. Germline-derived CDR1 and CDR2 are SGHTA and FQGNSA. Study results and caveats: Among the nonresponders, some also had low normalized T-cell clonal expansion.

TCRdb's copy holds only in-frame clones and misses some; the assay was immunoSEQ multiplex PCR. The sample carries 60,000 to 75,000 clones, 70% to 90% recorded once. The chain uses TRBV7-2 and TRBJ1-5, with D possibly TRBD1 on 6 matching bases. The sequencing used CD4+ or CD8+ T cells sorted from blood, collected in a trial of the OX40 agonist ivuxolimab. The origin of this receptor is an adult with an advanced solid tumor such as melanoma, head and neck, liver or kidney cancer. The DNA of the CDR3 is TGTGCCAGCAGTTCACAGGGAGGCAATCAGCCCCAGCATTTT. Its translation is CASSSQGGNQPQHF.